This T cell receptor (beta chain) was sequenced during a study of shared clonotypes between healthy human individuals. Across the whole study: CD4 naive and memory got three plates each, CD8 naive two, CD8 memory one.

Only CD45RO-negative cells positively selected for CCR7 counted as naive CD8 cells, so terminally differentiated effector memory CD45RA+ cells were excluded. Researchers ran the assay at a deep level. The table came from immunoSEQ multiplex PCR; TCRdb's copy has only in-frame clones and leaves some out. The sample shows 800,000 to 950,000 clones, just over 95% of them seen only once. The germline gives CDR1 SGHNT, CDR2 YYREEE (reference sequence). Trimming at V came to 3 bases and at J to 0 bases, leaving 5 bases not matched to a gene. The CDR3 has 16 amino acids. The chain couples TRBV5-4 to TRBJ2-2; 7 positions match TRBD2. Sequenced material: naive CD8+ T cells sorted from blood. The receptor comes from a man aged 25 to 45 in good health. CDR3 sequence: CASSYPAGANTGELFF. CDR3 coding DNA: TGTGCCAGCAGCTATCCTGCGGGGGCGAACACCGGGGAGCTGTTTTTT.